The 32 T cell receptor beta chains in this list originate from one sample, sequenced in a study of blood T cell repertoires in COVID-19. The table came from immunoSEQ multiplex PCR; TCRdb's copy has only in-frame clones and leaves some out. The sample yields about 180,000 clones, roughly 88% seen once. Material for sequencing was peripheral blood. Receptors originate from a woman between 25 and 40 years old with acute or convalescent COVID-19.

This clone occurred once. This chain joins TRBV4-2 and TRBJ2-1; 7 bases agree with TRBD2. Germline loops: CDR1 LGHNA, CDR2 YNFKEQ. V lost 0 bases, J lost 16 bases, and 6 bases stayed unmatched. The CDR3 is 12 amino acids. The CDR3 DNA is TGTGCCAGCAGCCAAGAAGGACTAGGGGTATTCTTC. This sequence encodes CASSQEGLGVFF.

This clone showed up just a few times. The rearrangement links TRBV7-9 to TRBJ1-5, with D possibly matching TRBD1 (5 bases). The CDR3 totals 12 residues. Trimming took off 4 bases at V and 10 bases at J, with 11 bases between the two ends. Germline V gene lookup returns CDR1 SEHNR and CDR2 FQNEAQ (reference sequence). The CDR3 nucleotides are TGTGCCAGCAGCTCCCTGGGGCAACCCCAGCATTTT. Protein: CASSSLGQPQHF.

V usage is TRBV4-1 and J usage is TRBJ1-3; D gene ambiguous. With 1 base removed from V and 0 bases from J, the gap between germline ends came to 7 bases. The CDR3 consists of 15 residues. CDR1 is MGHRA, CDR2 YSYEKL, per germline. The CDR3 here is CASSQVGSSGNTIYF. CDR3 nucleotides: TGCGCCAGCAGCCAAGTTGGGAGCTCTGGAAACACCATATATTTT.

The chain joins TRBV5-8 to TRBJ1-4, with D perhaps TRBD1 (6 bases). This CDR3 has 13 amino acids. Germline values: CDR1 SGHTS, CDR2 YDEGEE. V lost 6 bases and J 6 bases, leaving 12 bases between the germline ends. CDR3 sequence reads: CASKRGHDEKLFF. Written as DNA, the CDR3 is TGTGCCAGCAAGAGGGGACATGATGAAAAACTGTTTTTT.

The gene calls are TRBV28 and TRBJ1-5; D is unresolved. The CDR3 extends over 15 amino acids. Germline-derived CDR1 and CDR2 are MDHEN and SYDVKM. Deletions cut 5 bases from V and 7 bases from J, with 18 bases between. Written as DNA, the CDR3 is TGTGCCAGCAGTCAACCAAGGGAGCCCTTCCAGCCCCAGCATTTT. Protein: CASSQPREPFQPQHF.

The CDR3 DNA reads as TGTGCCAGTAGTATTAGGTTAGGCAGTCTAGACACTGAAGCTTTCTTT. Its translation is CASSIRLGSLDTEAFF. The gene calls are TRBV19 and TRBJ1-1; D is undetermined. CDR3 length: 16 amino acids. The V gene's germline CDR1 is LNHDA and CDR2 SQIVND (reference sequence). V was cut by 3 bases and J by 3 bases, with 17 bases left in between.

The chain recombines TRBV11-2 with TRBJ2-2; D is possibly TRBD2 (6 bases). V was trimmed by 1 base and J by 6 bases, leaving 18 bases between them. CDR3 length: 17 amino acids. Germline CDR1 and CDR2: SGHAT and FQNNGV. The DNA for the CDR3 is TGTGCCAGCAGCTTAGTCGGGGCCGCGGGGTATCCCGGGGAGCTGTTTTTT. Translated: CASSLVGAAGYPGELFF.

This chain uses TRBV5-4 with TRBJ1-5, with D tentatively TRBD1 (5 bases). V was pared by 4 bases and J by 9 bases, with 14 bases between. From germline, CDR1 is SGHNT and CDR2 YYREEE (reference sequence). This CDR3 has 13 residues. CDR3 DNA: TGTGCCAGCAGCATAGACCCCCAGGGGCCCCAGCATTTT. It is translated as CASSIDPQGPQHF.

The chain carries TRBV10-1 and TRBJ2-1; 11 nucleotides match TRBD2. After removal of 1 base from V and 7 bases from J, the junction contained 3 bases not matched to a gene. The CDR3 consists of 15 residues. CDR1 is WNHNN and CDR2 is SYGVQD in the germline V gene (reference sequence). CDR3 amino acids: CASSEFRLAGNEQFF. The CDR3 DNA is TGCGCCAGCAGTGAGTTTAGACTAGCGGGAAATGAGCAGTTCTTC.

This clone has just a few counts. V usage is TRBV19 and J usage is TRBJ2-2, with 7 bases lining up with TRBD2. V lost 1 base and J lost 6; bases outside the gene matches: 8. This CDR3 spans 16 amino acids. Per the germline V gene, CDR1 is LNHDA and CDR2 is SQIVND (reference sequence). CDR3 in amino acids: CASSIVATSPPGELFF. The CDR3 DNA follows: TGTGCCAGTAGTATAGTTGCGACTAGCCCCCCCGGGGAGCTGTTTTTT.

The rearrangement links TRBV7-8 to TRBJ2-2, with 7 bases identical to TRBD2. The V gene's germline CDR1 is SGHVS and CDR2 FQNEAQ. The V and J ends lost 8 bases and 5 bases, in that order; junction bases with no gene match: 14. The CDR3 covers 16 residues. The CDR3 protein is CASFHKSTSSTGELFF. Written as DNA, the CDR3 is TGTGCCAGCTTTCACAAGTCGACTAGCTCTACCGGGGAGCTGTTTTTT.

This clone has a single count. Additional DNA sequences in this sample encode the identical CDR3. The chain has TRBV18 and TRBJ2-5; 10 bases are a match to TRBD1. The CDR3 totals 14 residues. Per the germline V gene, CDR1 is KGHSH and CDR2 is LQKENI. V shed 6 bases and J 5 bases; nucleotides not matched to a gene: 6. The CDR3 spells CASSRTGGYETQYF. The CDR3 coding sequence is TGTGCCAGCTCCCGGACAGGGGGGTATGAGACCCAGTACTTC.

This clone has a handful of counts. This chain links TRBV7-9 with TRBJ1-3; D unresolved. With 4 bases removed from V and 8 bases from J, the gap between germline ends came to 18 bases. The CDR3 length is 15 residues. Germline values: CDR1 SEHNR, CDR2 FQNEAQ (reference sequence). The CDR3, as DNA: TGTGCCAGCAGCTCCCAGACATCTCTGCCGGACACCATATATTTT. This translates into CASSSQTSLPDTIYF.

The rearrangement uses TRBV7-6 and TRBJ2-5; a weak D match, TRBD2 (6 bases). This CDR3 is built from 14 residues. The V and J ends lost 4 bases and 2 bases respectively, with 11 bases between them. CDR1 and CDR2 from the germline V gene are SGHVS and FNYEAQ. In DNA, the CDR3 is TGTGCCAGCAGCTCCGGACGGGGGCAAGAGACCCAGTACTTC. This encodes CASSSGRGQETQYF.

This clone has more than one count but fewer than ten. This chain connects TRBV29-1 to TRBJ2-1; no definite D call. CDR1 SQVTM and CDR2 ANQGSEA come from the germline V gene. The CDR3 is 11 amino acids. V gave up 4 bases and J gave up 7 bases, with 8 bases separating them. This chain's CDR3 is CSVGVGNEQFF. In DNA, the CDR3 is TGCAGCGTTGGGGTCGGGAATGAGCAGTTCTTC.

The chain links TRBV5-8 to TRBJ2-1, with D uncertain. Trimming shortened V by 0 bases and J by 5 bases, and 15 bases separated the two germline ends. CDR1 is SGHTS and CDR2 is YDEGEE in the germline V gene. This CDR3 contains 16 residues. CDR3 coding DNA: TGTGCCAGCAGCTTGGAAACCGAGGTCCTCCACAATGAGCAGTTCTTC. Protein product: CASSLETEVLHNEQFF.

This chain links TRBV12-3 or TRBV12-4 with TRBJ2-1; 9 positions match TRBD2. The CDR3 runs to 13 residues. V lost 6 bases and J lost 15; bases outside the gene matches: 12. CDR3: CASRVEAGGHMFF. The CDR3 coding sequence is TGTGCCAGCAGGGTGGAGGCGGGAGGGCATATGTTCTTC.

This chain links TRBV5-4 with TRBJ2-2; D is uncertain. V gave up 6 bases and J gave up 3 bases, with 12 bases separating them. Germline CDR1 and CDR2: SGHNT and YYREEE (reference sequence). This CDR3 is built from 14 residues. Here the CDR3 DNA reads TGTGCCAGCATTGAGGAGCCGGACACCGGGGAGCTGTTTTTT. It yields the protein CASIEEPDTGELFF.

V is TRBV10-3 and J is TRBJ2-7; TRBD2 agrees at 7 bases. The CDR3 is made up of 12 amino acids. Germline V CDR1 and CDR2: ENHRY, SYGVKD. The J segment lost 7 bases and the V segment lost 6 bases, leaving 6 bases of the junction unmatched. The CDR3 protein is CAIRPGGVEQYF. The CDR3 nucleotides are TGTGCCATCAGACCGGGGGGTGTGGAGCAGTACTTC.

The rearrangement uses TRBV18 and TRBJ2-5, with D perhaps TRBD2 (6 bases). CDR1 KGHSH and CDR2 LQKENI come from the germline V gene. The CDR3 spans 15 residues. The V and J ends lost 5 bases and 1 base respectively, with 14 bases between them. The CDR3 sequence: CASSFLSGRQETQYF. DNA for the CDR3: TGTGCCAGCTCATTTCTTAGCGGTCGCCAAGAGACCCAGTACTTC.

This rearrangement joins TRBV30 to TRBJ1-3; weak D call: TRBD1 (5 bases). The ends were cut back, 7 bases at V and 3 bases at J, with 13 bases in the middle. The V gene's germline CDR1 is GTSNPN and CDR2 SVGIG (reference sequence). The CDR3 totals 13 residues. The CDR3 is CASDNQGGNTIYF. Written as DNA, the CDR3 is TGTGCCTCGGACAATCAAGGTGGAAACACCATATATTTT.

The chain employs TRBV19 and TRBJ1-4; no firm D call. Per the germline V gene, CDR1 is LNHDA and CDR2 is SQIVND (reference sequence). The CDR3 totals 14 residues. Deletions cut 7 bases from V and 8 bases from J, with 17 bases between. Written as DNA, the CDR3 is TGTGCCAGTATGGATCGGGGAGGAGAAGAAAAACTGTTTTTT. Residues: CASMDRGGEEKLFF.

The chain is built from TRBV9 and TRBJ2-2, with a possible D match to TRBD1 (6 bases). Per germline, CDR1 SGDLS and CDR2 YYNGEE. V gave up 2 bases and J gave up 7 bases, with 12 bases separating them. This CDR3 has 14 residues. For the CDR3, the DNA is TGTGCCAGCAGCGTCCCGACAGGCGGCGGGGAGCTGTTTTTT. Translation gives CASSVPTGGGELFF.

V gene TRBV4-1 combines with J gene TRBJ2-1; 8 bases line up with TRBD1. The germline gives CDR1 MGHRA, CDR2 YSYEKL. The CDR3 consists of 14 residues. The V segment lost 0 bases and the J segment 9 bases; nucleotides outside the gene matches: 4. The CDR3: CASSQDQGAFEQFF. The CDR3 region has the DNA TGCGCCAGCAGCCAAGATCAGGGGGCTTTTGAGCAGTTCTTC.

The chain joins TRBV13 to TRBJ2-1; 7 bases agree with TRBD1. Losses at the gene ends were 5 bases for V and 5 bases for J; bases not matched to a gene: 3. Germline lookup yields CDR1 PRHDT and CDR2 FYEKMQ (reference sequence). The CDR3 is 13 residues long. The CDR3 loop is CASSPGTDNEQFF. The CDR3 DNA is TGTGCCAGCAGCCCTGGGACAGACAATGAGCAGTTCTTC. The full variable domain, with the rest looked up from reference TRBV13 and TRBJ2-1, is AAGVIQSPRHLIKEKRETATLKCYPIPRHDTVYWYQQGPGQDPQFLISFYEKMQSDKGSIPDRFSAQQFSDYHSELNMSSLELGDSALYFCASSPGTDNEQFFGPGTRLTVL.

This clone was recorded only once. The chain carries TRBV28 and TRBJ1-2; D unresolved. V was pared by 5 bases and J by 4 bases, with 11 bases between. CDR3 length: 13 amino acids. The V gene's germline CDR1 is MDHEN and CDR2 SYDVKM. CDR3 bases: TGTGCCAGCAGTCGGACTGGTTTCTATGGCTACACCTTC. It codes for CASSRTGFYGYTF.

The CDR3: CASSRKGQGWGSYEQYF. In DNA form, the CDR3 reads TGTGCCAGCAGCCGCAAAGGACAGGGATGGGGGTCCTACGAGCAGTACTTC. The J gene is TRBJ2-7, the V gene TRBV11-3; 8 nucleotides agree with TRBD1. V lost 5 bases and J lost 1; bases outside the gene matches: 13. This CDR3 region has 17 residues. Germline V gene sequence: CDR1 SGHNT, CDR2 YENEEA.

This chain connects TRBV3-1 (or the pseudogene TRBV3-2) to TRBJ2-7; unclear D gene. CDR1 LGHDT and CDR2 YNNKEL come from the germline V gene (reference sequence). The CDR3 contains 12 residues. Deletions cut 1 base from V and 7 bases from J, with 8 bases between. The CDR3 nucleotides read TGTGCCAGCAGCCAAGGAACAGTTGAGCAGTACTTC. Its translation is CASSQGTVEQYF.

This clone occurred a few times. The chain carries TRBV19 and TRBJ2-1; tentative D call: TRBD1 (5 bases). CDR3 length equals 10 residues. Germline CDR1 reads LNHDA; CDR2 reads SQIVND (reference sequence). Trimming took 8 bases from V and 11 from J, leaving 10 bases between them. CDR3: CASGAGQQFF. The CDR3 bases are TGTGCCAGTGGGGCAGGACAGCAGTTCTTC. Filled out from reference TRBV19 and TRBJ2-1, the complete variable domain reads DGGITQSPKYLFRKEGQNVTLSCEQNLNHDAMYWYRQDPGQGLRLIYYSQIVNDFQKGDIAEGYSVSREKKESFPLTVTSAQKNPTAFYLCASGAGQQFFGPGTRLTVL.

This sequence joins TRBV28 and TRBJ1-2, with D possibly matching TRBD1 (5 bases). Germline values: CDR1 MDHEN, CDR2 SYDVKM. This CDR3 is 11 amino acids long. V shed 3 bases and J shed 13 bases, with 12 bases lying between them. The DNA for the CDR3 is TGTGCCAGCAGTTTCTCGCGGGGCCGCACCTTC. Protein sequence: CASSFSRGRTF.

The V call is TRBV19, the J call TRBJ2-1; TRBD2 matches 7 bases. The V gene's germline CDR1 is LNHDA and CDR2 SQIVND (reference sequence). The CDR3 extends over 15 amino acids. J lost 0 bases, V lost 3 bases, and 2 bases had no gene match. CDR3 DNA: TGTGCCAGTAGTATGCAGCGGGGCTCCTACAATGAGCAGTTCTTC. It specifies CASSMQRGSYNEQFF.

The chain combines TRBV28 with TRBJ2-7; 10 bases match TRBD1. The J segment lost 6 bases and the V segment lost 4 bases, leaving 6 bases of the junction unmatched. CDR3 length: 14 residues. From germline, CDR1 is MDHEN and CDR2 SYDVKM. The CDR3 sequence is CASSSGTGVSEQYF. In DNA form, the CDR3 reads TGTGCCAGCAGTTCCGGGACAGGGGTGTCCGAGCAGTACTTC.